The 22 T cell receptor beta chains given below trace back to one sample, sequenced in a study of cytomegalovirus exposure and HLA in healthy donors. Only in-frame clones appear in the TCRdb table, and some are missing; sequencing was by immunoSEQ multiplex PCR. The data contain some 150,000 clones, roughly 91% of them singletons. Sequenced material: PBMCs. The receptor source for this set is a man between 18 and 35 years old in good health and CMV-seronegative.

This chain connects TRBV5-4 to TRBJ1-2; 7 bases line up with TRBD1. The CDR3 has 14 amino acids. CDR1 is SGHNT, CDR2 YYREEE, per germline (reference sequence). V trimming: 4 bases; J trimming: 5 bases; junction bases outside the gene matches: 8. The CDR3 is CASSRGGQRYGYTF. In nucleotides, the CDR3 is TGTGCCAGCAGCCGAGGGGGACAGCGGTATGGCTACACCTTC.

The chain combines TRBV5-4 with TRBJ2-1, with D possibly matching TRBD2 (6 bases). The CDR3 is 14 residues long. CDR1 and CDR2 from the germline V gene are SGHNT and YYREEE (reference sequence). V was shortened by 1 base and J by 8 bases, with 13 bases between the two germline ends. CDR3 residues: CASSLSGREDEQFF. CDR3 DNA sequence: TGTGCCAGCAGCTTGAGCGGGCGCGAGGATGAGCAGTTCTTC.

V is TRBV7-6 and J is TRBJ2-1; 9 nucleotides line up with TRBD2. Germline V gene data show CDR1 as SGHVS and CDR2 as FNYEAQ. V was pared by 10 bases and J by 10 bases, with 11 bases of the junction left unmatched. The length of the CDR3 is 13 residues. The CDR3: CAIGLASFAEQFF. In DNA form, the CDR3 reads TGTGCCATCGGACTAGCGAGCTTCGCGGAGCAGTTCTTC.

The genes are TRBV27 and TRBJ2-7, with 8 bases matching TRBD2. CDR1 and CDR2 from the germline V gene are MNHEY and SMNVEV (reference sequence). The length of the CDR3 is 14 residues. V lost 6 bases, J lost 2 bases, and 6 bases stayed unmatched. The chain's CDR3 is CASRVREGAYEQYF. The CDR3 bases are TGTGCCAGCAGGGTACGGGAGGGAGCCTACGAGCAGTACTTC.

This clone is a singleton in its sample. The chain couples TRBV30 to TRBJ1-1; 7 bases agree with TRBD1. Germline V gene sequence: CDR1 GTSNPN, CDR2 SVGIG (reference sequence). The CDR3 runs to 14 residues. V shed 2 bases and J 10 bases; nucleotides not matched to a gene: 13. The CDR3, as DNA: TGTGCCTGGAGTCCATCCCCCGGGACAGCAGGAGCTTTCTTT. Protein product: CAWSPSPGTAGAFF.

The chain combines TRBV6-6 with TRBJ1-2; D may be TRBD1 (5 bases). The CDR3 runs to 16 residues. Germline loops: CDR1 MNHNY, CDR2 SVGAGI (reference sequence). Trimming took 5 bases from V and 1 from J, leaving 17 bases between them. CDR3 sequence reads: CASSNQRAGGNYGYTF. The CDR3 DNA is TGTGCCAGCAGTAACCAAAGGGCGGGGGGTAACTATGGCTACACCTTC.

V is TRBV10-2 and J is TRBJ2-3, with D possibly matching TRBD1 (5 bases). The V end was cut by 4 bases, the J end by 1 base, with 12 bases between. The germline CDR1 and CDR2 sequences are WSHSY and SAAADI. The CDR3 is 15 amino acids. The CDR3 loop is CASSGRQRRTDTQYF. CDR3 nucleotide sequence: TGCGCCAGCAGTGGGCGACAGCGACGCACAGATACGCAGTATTTT.

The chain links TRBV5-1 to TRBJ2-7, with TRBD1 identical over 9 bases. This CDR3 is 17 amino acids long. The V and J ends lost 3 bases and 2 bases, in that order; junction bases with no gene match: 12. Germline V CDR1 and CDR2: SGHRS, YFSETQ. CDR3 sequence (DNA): TGCGCCAGCAGCTCGGGTACAGGGGGCGGTAATACCTACGAGCAGTACTTC. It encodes CASSSGTGGGNTYEQYF.

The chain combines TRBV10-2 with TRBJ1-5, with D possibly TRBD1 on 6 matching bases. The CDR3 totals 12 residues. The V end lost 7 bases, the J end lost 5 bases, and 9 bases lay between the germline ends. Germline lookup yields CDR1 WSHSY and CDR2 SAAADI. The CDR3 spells CASTAGDQPQHF. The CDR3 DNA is TGCGCCAGCACGGCAGGGGATCAGCCCCAGCATTTT.

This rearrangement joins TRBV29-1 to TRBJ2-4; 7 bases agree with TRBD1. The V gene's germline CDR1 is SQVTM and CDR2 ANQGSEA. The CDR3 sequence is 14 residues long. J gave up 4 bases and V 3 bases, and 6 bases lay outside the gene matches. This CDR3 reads CSVERGRGKNIQYF. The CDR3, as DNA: TGCAGCGTTGAGAGGGGGCGCGGGAAAAACATTCAGTACTTC.

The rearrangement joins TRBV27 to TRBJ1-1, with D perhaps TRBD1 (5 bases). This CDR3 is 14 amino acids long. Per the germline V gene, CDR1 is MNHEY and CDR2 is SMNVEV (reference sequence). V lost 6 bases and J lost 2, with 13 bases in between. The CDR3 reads CASRSPTGNTEAFF. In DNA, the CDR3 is TGTGCCAGCAGAAGTCCTACAGGTAACACTGAAGCTTTCTTT.

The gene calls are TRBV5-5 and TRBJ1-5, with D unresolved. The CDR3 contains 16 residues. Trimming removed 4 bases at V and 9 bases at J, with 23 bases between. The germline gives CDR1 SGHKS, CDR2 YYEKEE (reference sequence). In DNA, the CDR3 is TGTGCCAGCAGCCTGATGATGGGCCAGGATAATGGGCCCCAGCATTTT. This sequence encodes CASSLMMGQDNGPQHF. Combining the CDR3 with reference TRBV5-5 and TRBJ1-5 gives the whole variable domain DAGVTQSPTHLIKTRGQQVTLRCSPISGHKSVSWYQQVLGQGPQFIFQYYEKEERGRGNFPDRFSARQFPNYSSELNVNALLLGDSALYLCASSLMMGQDNGPQHFGDGTRLSIL.

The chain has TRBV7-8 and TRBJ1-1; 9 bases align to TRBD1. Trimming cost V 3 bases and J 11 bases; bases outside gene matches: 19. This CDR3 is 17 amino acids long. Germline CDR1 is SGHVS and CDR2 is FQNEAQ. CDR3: CASSLITKGQGHTVAFF. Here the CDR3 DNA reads TGTGCCAGCAGCTTGATAACTAAGGGACAGGGCCATACTGTGGCTTTCTTT.

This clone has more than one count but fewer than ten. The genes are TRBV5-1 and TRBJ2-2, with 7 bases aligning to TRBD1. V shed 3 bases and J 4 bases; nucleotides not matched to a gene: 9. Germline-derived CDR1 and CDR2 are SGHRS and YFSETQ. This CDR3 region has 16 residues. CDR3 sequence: CASSSTGNLGTGELFF. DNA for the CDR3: TGCGCCAGCAGCTCGACAGGGAATCTCGGCACCGGGGAGCTGTTTTTT.

The CDR3 DNA reads TGTGCCAGCAGTGTGGACAGGGTTGGCGAGCAGTACGTC. It specifies CASSVDRVGEQYV. J is TRBJ2-7 and V is TRBV6-1, with 8 positions matching TRBD1. Germline CDR1 and CDR2: MNHNS and SASEGT. The CDR3 extends over 13 amino acids. After removal of 4 bases from V and 6 bases from J, the junction contained 5 bases not matched to a gene.

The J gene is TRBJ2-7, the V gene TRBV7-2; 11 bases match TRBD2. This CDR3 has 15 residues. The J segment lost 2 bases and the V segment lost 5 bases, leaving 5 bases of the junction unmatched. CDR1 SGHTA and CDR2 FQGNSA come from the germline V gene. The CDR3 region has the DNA TGTGCCAGCAGCCAGGGACTAGCGGCAACCTACGAGCAGTACTTC. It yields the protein CASSQGLAATYEQYF.

The CDR3 region is CASSEGLLIDTEAFF. The CDR3 nucleotides read TGTGCCAGCAGTGAAGGGCTCCTGATCGACACTGAAGCTTTCTTT. The rearrangement joins TRBV2 to TRBJ1-1; no clear D gene. The V end lost 1 base, the J end lost 3 bases, and 12 bases lay between the germline ends. The length of the CDR3 is 15 residues. The germline V gene encodes CDR1 SNHLY and CDR2 FYNNEI.

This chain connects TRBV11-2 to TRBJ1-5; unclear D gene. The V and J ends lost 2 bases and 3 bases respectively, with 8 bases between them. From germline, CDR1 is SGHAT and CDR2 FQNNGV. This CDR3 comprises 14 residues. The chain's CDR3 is CASSLTGLNQPQHF. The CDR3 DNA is TGTGCCAGCAGCTTAACCGGACTCAATCAGCCCCAGCATTTT.

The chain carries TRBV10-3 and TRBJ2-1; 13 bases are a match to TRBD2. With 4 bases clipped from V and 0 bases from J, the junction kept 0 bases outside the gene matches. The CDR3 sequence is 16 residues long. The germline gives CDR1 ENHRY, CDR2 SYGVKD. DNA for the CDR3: TGTGCCATCAGTGGGACTAGCGGGAGCTCCTACAATGAGCAGTTCTTC. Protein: CAISGTSGSSYNEQFF.

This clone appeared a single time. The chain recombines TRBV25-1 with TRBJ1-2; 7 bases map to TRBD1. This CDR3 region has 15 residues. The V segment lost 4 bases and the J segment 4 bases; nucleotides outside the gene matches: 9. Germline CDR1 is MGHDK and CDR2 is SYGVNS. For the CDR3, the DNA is TGTGCCAGCAGTGCCCCCCTACAGGGGACCTATGGCTACACCTTC. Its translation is CASSAPLQGTYGYTF.

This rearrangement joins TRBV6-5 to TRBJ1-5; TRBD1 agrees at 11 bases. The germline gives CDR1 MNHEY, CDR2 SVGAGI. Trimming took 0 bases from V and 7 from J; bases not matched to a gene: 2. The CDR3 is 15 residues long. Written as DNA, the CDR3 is TGTGCCAGCAGTTACTCGGGACAGGGGGTACAGCCCCAGCATTTT. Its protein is CASSYSGQGVQPQHF.

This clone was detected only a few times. CDR3 nucleotides: TGTGCCAGCAAAGCGACAGGGCCCACGGATGGCTACACCTTC. Translating gives CASKATGPTDGYTF. This chain links TRBV2 with TRBJ1-2; TRBD1 matches at 7 bases. This CDR3 region has 14 residues. Germline V gives CDR1 SNHLY, CDR2 FYNNEI. After removal of 7 bases from V and 6 bases from J, the junction contained 11 bases not matched to a gene.